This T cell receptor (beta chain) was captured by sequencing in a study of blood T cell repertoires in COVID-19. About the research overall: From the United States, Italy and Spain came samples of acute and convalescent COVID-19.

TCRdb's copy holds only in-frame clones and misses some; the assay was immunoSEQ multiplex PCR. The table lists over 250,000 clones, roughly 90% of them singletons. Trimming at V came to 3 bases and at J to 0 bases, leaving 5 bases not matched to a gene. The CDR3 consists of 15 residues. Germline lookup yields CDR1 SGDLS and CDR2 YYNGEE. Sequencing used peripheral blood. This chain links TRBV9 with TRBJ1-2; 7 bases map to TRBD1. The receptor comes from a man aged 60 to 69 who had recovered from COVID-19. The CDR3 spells CASSGGGQANYGYTF. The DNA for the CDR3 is TGTGCCAGCAGCGGGGGAGGACAGGCTAACTATGGCTACACCTTC.